A selection of T cell receptor beta chains follows, all from one sample in a study of blood T cell repertoires in COVID-19. Repertoires were generated with immunoSEQ multiplex PCR, while TCRdb's copy carries only in-frame clones and drops some. The table lists roughly 87,000 clones, 72% of them singletons. Sequencing input: peripheral blood. The receptors come from a woman aged 80 or older with acute or convalescent COVID-19. The CDR3 runs from the conserved cysteine through the conserved F or W. The D gene is left open where the match is weak. Size tells how often a clone was seen (once, few, many) or the class of an expanded clone, and some rows leave it out.

v_gene: TRBV29-1
abundance: NA
len: 11
d_gene: NA
j_gene: TRBJ2-2
CDR3nt: TGCAGCTTCCGGGACACCGGGGAGCTGTTTTTT
CDR3aa: CSFRDTGELFF

v_gene: TRBV5-4
abundance: NA
len: 13
d_gene: NA
j_gene: TRBJ1-2
CDR3nt: TGTGCCAGCAGCTTGGACAGGAACTATGGCTACACCTTC
CDR3aa: CASSLDRNYGYTF

v_gene: TRBV3-1/TRBV3-2
abundance: NA
len: 14
d_gene: TRBD1
j_gene: TRBJ1-2
CDR3nt: TGTGCCAGCAGCACCACAGGGGGCAACTATGGCTACACCTTC
CDR3aa: CASSTTGGNYGYTF

v_gene: TRBV21-1
abundance: NA
len: 16
d_gene: NA
j_gene: TRBJ1-3
CDR3nt: TGTGCCAGCAGCTCCCCCGGGACAGAAATTGGAAACACCATATATTTT
CDR3aa: CASSSPGTEIGNTIYF

v_gene: TRBV7-2
abundance: NA
len: 13
d_gene: NA
j_gene: TRBJ1-2
CDR3nt: TGTGCCAGCAGCACGCCCACCCCAAGCGGCTACACCTTC
CDR3aa: CASSTPTPSGYTF

v_gene: TRBV5-8
abundance: NA
len: 15
d_gene: TRBD1
j_gene: TRBJ1-4
CDR3nt: TGTGCCAGCAGCTTGTCGGGACAGGGTGATGAAAAACTGTTTTTT
CDR3aa: CASSLSGQGDEKLFF

v_gene: TRBV6-5
abundance: NA
len: 13
d_gene: NA
j_gene: TRBJ2-5
CDR3nt: TGTGCCAGCAGTTACTCGAGTGGAGAGACCCAGTACTTC
CDR3aa: CASSYSSGETQYF

v_gene: TRBV7-8
abundance: NA
len: 12
d_gene: NA
j_gene: TRBJ1-4
CDR3nt: TGTGCCAGCAGTTTTAGGACTGGAAAACTGTTTTTT
CDR3aa: CASSFRTGKLFF

v_gene: TRBV18
abundance: few
len: 15
d_gene: TRBD1
j_gene: TRBJ1-2
CDR3nt: TGTGCCAGCTCACCTAAGGGGACAGCTTTGTATGGCTACACCTTC
CDR3aa: CASSPKGTALYGYTF

v_gene: TRBV7-8
abundance: NA
len: 12
d_gene: NA
j_gene: TRBJ1-1
CDR3nt: TGTGCCAGCAGCCTCCAGAACACTGAAGCTTTCTTT
CDR3aa: CASSLQNTEAFF

v_gene: TRBV27
abundance: NA
len: 16
d_gene: TRBD1
j_gene: TRBJ1-2
CDR3nt: TGTGCCAGCAGTTCCCGGAGGGGGCTCGCCAAGGAGAGCTACACCTTC
CDR3aa: CASSSRRGLAKESYTF

v_gene: TRBV9
abundance: NA
len: 15
d_gene: NA
j_gene: TRBJ1-2
CDR3nt: TGTGCCAGCAGCGGTCGGACACCCAGGGGTTATGGCTACACCTTC
CDR3aa: CASSGRTPRGYGYTF

v_gene: TRBV7-9
abundance: few
len: 14
d_gene: NA
j_gene: TRBJ1-1
CDR3nt: TGTGCCAGCACCCCGGGGGGGATGAACACTGAAGCTTTCTTT
CDR3aa: CASTPGGMNTEAFF

v_gene: TRBV7-2
abundance: few
len: 18
d_gene: NA
j_gene: TRBJ2-2
CDR3nt: TGTGCCAGCAGCTCTCGACAGTTATCGCGTTTGATTACCGGGGAGCTGTTTTTT
CDR3aa: CASSSRQLSRLITGELFF

v_gene: TRBV19
abundance: NA
len: 14
d_gene: NA
j_gene: TRBJ1-2
CDR3nt: TGTGCCAGTTCCTTAAACCGGGTTCTCTATGGCTACACCTTC
CDR3aa: CASSLNRVLYGYTF